The rows below give T cell receptor beta chains drawn from one sample of a study of a mutant IDH1 vaccine in newly diagnosed glioma. Repertoires were generated with immunoSEQ multiplex PCR, while TCRdb's copy carries only in-frame clones and drops some. The sample holds about 32,000 clones; about four fifths are singletons and the top ten take around 7%. What these receptors recognize is not known. The sequencing here drew on PBMCs, taken from a glioma patient whose treatment included an IDH1 peptide vaccine. The receptors were gathered from a woman aged 18-29 years with glioma. Both conserved end residues are part of each CDR3.

v_gene	j_gene	CDR3aa
TRBV5-1	TRBJ1-1	CASSFDARQGRTEAFF
TRBV6-1	TRBJ1-5	CASSSGTGGNQPQHF
TRBV2	TRBJ2-3	CASRRLAASTDTQYF
TRBV30	TRBJ2-6	CAWRQAGGPLRANVLTF
TRBV27	TRBJ2-1	CASSSGTGGYEQFF
TRBV7-6	TRBJ2-1	CASSLAVAREKFF
TRBV2	TRBJ1-2	CAIPGVGYTF
TRBV6-5	TRBJ2-2	CASSTRDYTGELFF
TRBV5-1	TRBJ2-3	CASSLVSTDTQYF
TRBV4-1	TRBJ2-3	CASSQDPGLADTDTQYF
TRBV28	TRBJ2-7	CASSLGGGQGGTYEQYF
TRBV4-1	TRBJ2-7	CASSQPGTGYEQYF
TRBV7-9	TRBJ2-1	CASSDYSNEQFF
TRBV7-2	TRBJ2-1	CASSLAGSVLSEQFF
TRBV4-1	TRBJ1-5	CASSQDFSRSNQPQHF
TRBV6-1	TRBJ2-5	CASSALPGLAEQETQYF
TRBV5-5	TRBJ1-5	CASSLQGNSNQPQHF
TRBV6-5	TRBJ2-5	CASTTSWGPQETQYF
TRBV6-1	TRBJ2-4	CASSAFGLAGAVNIQYF
TRBV4-1	TRBJ2-1	CASRLLTGTNEQFF
TRBV14	TRBJ1-3	CASSQTAAGNTIYF
TRBV7-8	TRBJ2-1	CASGRDLNEQFF
TRBV5-5	TRBJ1-1	CASSYTANTEAFF
TRBV7-9	TRBJ2-5	CASSPPSGGALETQYF
TRBV7-9	TRBJ2-5	CASSVQETQYF
TRBV4-3	TRBJ2-7	CASSQDQRNYEQYF
TRBV7-9	TRBJ1-1	CASSLDGWGLNTEAFF
TRBV7-8	TRBJ1-5	CASSLTWEGVNQPQHF
TRBV7-9	TRBJ2-7	CASSARGQNFYEQYF
TRBV2	TRBJ2-1	CASSEAGTGGFRVEQFF
TRBV6-1	TRBJ2-3	CASTSGSPTDTQYF
TRBV30	TRBJ1-1	CAWTLGKDTEAFF
TRBV27	TRBJ2-5	CASSIGLAWYF
TRBV7-2	TRBJ2-7	CASSLGNAYEQYF
TRBV5-4	TRBJ2-5	CASSLFNQQETQYF